This passage covers 18 T cell receptor beta chains from one sample sequenced in a study of CD8+ T cells in alopecia areata. RNA extraction and reverse transcription yielded cDNA as sequencing template. TCRdb's table, derived via immunoSEQ multiplex PCR, lists solely in-frame clones and lacks some. Here the sample spans approximately 220,000 clones, 35% to 40% being singletons. Treatment denoted: oral pan-JAK inhibitor, 5-10 mg twice daily. The sample was CD4+ T cells sorted from blood, taken at approximately week 30, from a patient treated with tofacitinib. The source of these receptors is a human donor with alopecia areata.

The rearrangement uses TRBV7-3 and TRBJ2-2, with TRBD2 matching over 7 bases. Unmatched junction bases numbered 8, after V lost 1 base and J lost 9 bases. The CDR3 is 15 residues long. The germline V gene has CDR1 SGHTA and CDR2 FQGTGA. CDR3 sequence (DNA): TGTGCCAGCAGCTTAAATGCGGGAGTCGACCGGGAGCTGTTTTTT. Translating gives CASSLNAGVDRELFF.

This clone has a handful of counts. This rearrangement joins TRBV5-4 to TRBJ2-3, with a possible D match to TRBD1 (6 bases). V dropped 4 bases and J dropped 5 bases, with 11 bases sitting between them. In germline, CDR1 is SGHNT, CDR2 YYREEE (reference sequence). The CDR3 runs 13 residues. CDR3: CASSTTGKDTQYF. The CDR3 DNA sequence: TGTGCCAGCAGCACTACAGGGAAAGATACGCAGTATTTT.

This clone was recorded at least ten times. V and J are TRBV7-2 and TRBJ2-2; 7 bases are a match to TRBD2. The V gene end was trimmed by 4 bases and the J gene end by 5 bases; junction bases not matched to a gene: 10. The germline V gene encodes CDR1 SGHTA and CDR2 FQGNSA. The CDR3 covers 16 residues. This chain's CDR3 is CASSSPAGVDTGELFF. CDR3 bases: TGTGCCAGCAGCTCCCCCGCGGGAGTGGATACCGGGGAGCTGTTTTTT.

J is TRBJ1-2 and V is TRBV18; no clear D gene. The germline V and J ends were trimmed by 0 bases and 8 bases, with 10 bases remaining between them. Germline values: CDR1 KGHSH, CDR2 LQKENI. The CDR3 contains 13 residues. Here the CDR3 reads CASSPPLPRGYTF. Here the CDR3 DNA reads TGTGCCAGCTCACCACCGTTGCCGAGGGGCTACACCTTC.

The table lists this clone with a few counts. Other nucleotide sequences in the sample specify the same CDR3. The rearrangement uses TRBV6-5 and TRBJ2-5; 14 bases are shared with TRBD2. Per the germline V gene, CDR1 is MNHEY and CDR2 is SVGAGI. The CDR3 sequence is 16 residues long. V shed 0 bases and J 4 bases; nucleotides not matched to a gene: 1. The CDR3 loop reads CASSYSGLAGGETQYF. For the CDR3, the DNA is TGTGCCAGCAGTTACTCCGGACTAGCGGGAGGAGAGACCCAGTACTTC.

The chain combines TRBV11-2 with TRBJ2-3; D unclear. Germline-derived CDR1 and CDR2 are SGHAT and FQNNGV. Trimming stripped 5 bases from V and 6 bases from J, with 12 bases between. The CDR3 sequence is 13 residues long. The chain's CDR3 is CASSLSQWDTQYF. CDR3 nucleotide sequence: TGTGCCAGCAGCCTTAGCCAGTGGGATACGCAGTATTTT.

The V and J genes are TRBV5-4 and TRBJ2-2; tentatively, D is TRBD1 or TRBD2 (6 bases each). The CDR3 has 16 amino acids. Germline loops: CDR1 SGHNT, CDR2 YYREEE (reference sequence). The V end lost 2 bases, the J end lost 4 bases, and 15 bases lay between the germline ends. The CDR3: CASSLMVGGVTGELFF. The CDR3 bases are TGTGCCAGCAGCTTAATGGTCGGGGGCGTCACCGGGGAGCTGTTTTTT.

The chain recombines TRBV5-1 with TRBJ2-7, with 7 positions matching TRBD1. Germline lookup yields CDR1 SGHRS and CDR2 YFSETQ. V dropped 4 bases and J dropped 1; count of bases not matched to a gene: 8. This CDR3 is built from 15 residues. Written as DNA, the CDR3 is TGCGCCAGCAGCCCGGGGACAGTTTCTTCCTACGAGCAGTACTTC. Translating it yields CASSPGTVSSYEQYF.

This clone was seen a handful of times. The J gene is TRBJ1-1, the V gene TRBV30; D remains ambiguous. Germline V lookup: CDR1 GTSNPN, CDR2 SVGIG (reference sequence). Trimming pared 3 bases from V and 1 base from J, leaving 15 bases between. This CDR3 spans 15 amino acids. This CDR3 reads CAWRRKGGSNTEAFF. The CDR3 DNA follows: TGTGCCTGGAGGAGGAAGGGCGGATCGAACACTGAAGCTTTCTTT.

There are a few counts of this clone. The genes are TRBV18 and TRBJ1-4; D is unresolved. The V end lost 4 bases, the J end lost 2 bases, and 5 bases lay between the germline ends. The CDR3 is 13 residues long. CDR1 is KGHSH and CDR2 is LQKENI in the germline V gene. The DNA for the CDR3 is TGTGCCAGCTCACGTGGCACTAATGAAAAACTGTTTTTT. This encodes CASSRGTNEKLFF.

The chain recombines TRBV27 with TRBJ1-5; D uncertain. The CDR3 extends over 13 amino acids. The ends were cut back, 5 bases at V and 9 bases at J, with 14 bases in the middle. Per germline, CDR1 MNHEY and CDR2 SMNVEV (reference sequence). The CDR3: CASSRSAPGPQHF. The DNA of the CDR3 is TGTGCCAGCAGTAGAAGCGCCCCAGGGCCCCAGCATTTT.

The chain links TRBV30 to TRBJ1-2; D might be TRBD1 (5 bases). V was shortened by 5 bases and J by 5 bases, with 15 bases between the two germline ends. Germline values: CDR1 GTSNPN, CDR2 SVGIG (reference sequence). This CDR3 contains 13 residues. The CDR3 sequence: CAWDDQGLYGYTF. CDR3 DNA sequence: TGTGCCTGGGACGACCAGGGCTTATATGGCTACACCTTC. Supplemented by reference TRBV30 and TRBJ1-2, the full variable domain reads SQTIHQWPATLVQPVGSPLSLECTVEGTSNPNLYWYRQAAGRGLQLLFYSVGIGQISSEVPQNLSASRPQDRQFILSSKKLLLSDSGFYLCAWDDQGLYGYTFGSGTRLTVV.

This clone was seen more than once but under ten times. The J gene is TRBJ2-1, the V gene TRBV7-9; 14 bases are shared with TRBD2. J gave up 7 bases and V 5 bases, and 7 bases lay outside the gene matches. The CDR3 loop spans 16 amino acids. From germline, CDR1 is SEHNR and CDR2 FQNEAQ (reference sequence). Here the CDR3 DNA reads TGTGCCAGCAGCACGGGGACTAGCGGGAGACGAAATGAGCAGTTCTTC. This gives the protein CASSTGTSGRRNEQFF. The full variable domain, with the rest looked up from reference TRBV7-9 and TRBJ2-1, is DTGVSQNPRHKITKRGQNVTFRCDPISEHNRLYWYRQTLGQGPEFLTYFQNEAQLEKSRLLSDRFSAERPKGSFSTLEIQRTEQGDSAMYLCASSTGTSGRRNEQFFGPGTRLTVL.

This chain connects TRBV30 to TRBJ2-1; perhaps TRBD2 as D (5 bases). Trimming pared 1 base from V and 3 bases from J, leaving 10 bases between. The CDR3 has 14 residues. Germline loops: CDR1 GTSNPN, CDR2 SVGIG (reference sequence). CDR3 sequence (DNA): TGTGCCTGGAGTGCGTTCGCGGGCTACAATGAGCAGTTCTTC. Protein sequence: CAWSAFAGYNEQFF.

This clone occurred many times. The gene calls are TRBV5-6 and TRBJ1-5; 9 bases map to TRBD1. The CDR3 has 14 amino acids. Germline CDR1 SGHDT, CDR2 YYEEEE. After removal of 1 base from V and 6 bases from J, the junction contained 2 bases not matched to a gene. The CDR3 sequence: CASSLNRGLQPQHF. The CDR3 bases are TGTGCCAGCAGCTTGAACAGGGGGCTTCAGCCCCAGCATTTT. The whole variable domain, filled in from reference TRBV5-6 and TRBJ1-5, reads DAGVTQSPTHLIKTRGQQVTLRCSPKSGHDTVSWYQQALGQGPQFIFQYYEEEERQRGNFPDRFSGHQFPNYSSELNVNALLLGDSALYLCASSLNRGLQPQHFGDGTRLSIL.

The V gene is TRBV7-8, the J gene TRBJ1-4, with TRBD1 identical over 7 bases. Losses at the gene ends were 5 bases for V and 3 bases for J; bases not matched to a gene: 6. Germline CDR1 reads SGHVS; CDR2 reads FQNEAQ. The CDR3 contains 15 residues. The CDR3 DNA is TGTGCCAGCAGCCCGGACAGGTTCTCTAATGAAAAACTGTTTTTT. It translates to CASSPDRFSNEKLFF.

V usage is TRBV30 and J usage is TRBJ2-5, with TRBD2 matching over 14 bases. The junction had 8 bases not matched to a gene; V was cut back by 3 bases and J by 5 bases. Germline loops: CDR1 GTSNPN, CDR2 SVGIG (reference sequence). This CDR3 spans 16 amino acids. The CDR3 DNA sequence: TGTGCCTGGAGACCAGGGACTAGCGGGAGAACGGAGACCCAGTACTTC. Amino acids: CAWRPGTSGRTETQYF.

The V gene is TRBV6-5, the J gene TRBJ1-6; the D is unclear. CDR1 and CDR2 from the germline V gene are MNHEY and SVGAGI. V shed 0 bases and J shed 12 bases, with 12 bases lying between them. This CDR3 has 14 residues. The CDR3 bases are TGTGCCAGCAGTTACTCCGGAAGGCTAGGACCCCTCCACTTT. The encoded protein is CASSYSGRLGPLHF.